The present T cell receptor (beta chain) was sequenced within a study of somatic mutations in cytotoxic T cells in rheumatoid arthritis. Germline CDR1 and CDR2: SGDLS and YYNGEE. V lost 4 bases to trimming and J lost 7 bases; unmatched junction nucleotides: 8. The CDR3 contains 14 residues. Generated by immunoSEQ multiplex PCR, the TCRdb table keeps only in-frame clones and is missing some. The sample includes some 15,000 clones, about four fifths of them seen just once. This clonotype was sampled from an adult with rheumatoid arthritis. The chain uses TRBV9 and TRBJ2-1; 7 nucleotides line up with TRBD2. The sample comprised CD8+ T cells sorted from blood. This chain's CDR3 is CASSTWGGDNEQFF. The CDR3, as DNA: TGTGCCAGCAGCACATGGGGGGGAGATAATGAGCAGTTCTTC.